The 30 T cell receptor beta chains below all came from one sample that was sequenced in a study of CD8 T cells in Susac syndrome. It was with random hexamers that 0.5 to 1 ug RNA was reverse transcribed. TCRdb reanalysed the immunoSEQ multiplex PCR reads using MiXCR and keeps one entry per CDR3 protein. This repertoire shows 200,000 or so distinct CDR3 sequences, more than 90% found once; its top ten account for 0.093%. The sequencing sample was made of CD4+ T cells from PBMCs. These receptors were collected from a human donor with multiple sclerosis.

This chain joins TRBV27 and TRBJ2-5; D is possibly TRBD1 (6 bases). Germline V CDR1 and CDR2: MNHEY, SMNVEV (reference sequence). Trimming left V 8 bases short and J 6 bases short, with 16 bases between. The CDR3 is 13 amino acids. The CDR3 is CASGYQGRQTQYF. The DNA for the CDR3 is TGTGCCAGCGGATACCAGGGGAGACAGACCCAGTACTTC.

The chain employs TRBV4-2 and TRBJ2-1; 8 bases map to TRBD2. The V gene's germline CDR1 is LGHNA and CDR2 YNFKEQ. CDR3 length: 17 residues. V shed 0 bases, J shed 3 bases, and the junction held 7 bases outside the gene matches. As DNA, the CDR3 is TGTGCCAGCAGCCAAGAGCTGACGGCGGGGGGCTACAATGAGCAGTTCTTC. It encodes CASSQELTAGGYNEQFF.

The rearrangement uses TRBV11-2 and TRBJ2-3; possibly TRBD2 for D (6 bases). V was clipped by 3 bases and J by 5 bases, with 18 bases between them. CDR3 size: 16 residues. Germline assignment: CDR1 SGHAT and CDR2 FQNNGV. The CDR3 loop is CASSFRSGRRGDTQYF. The CDR3 region has the DNA TGTGCCAGCAGCTTCCGGAGTGGGAGGCGGGGAGATACGCAGTATTTT. Based on the CDR3 plus reference TRBV11-2 and TRBJ2-3, the full variable domain is EAGVAQSPRYKIIEKRQSVAFWCNPISGHATLYWYQQILGQGPKLLIQFQNNGVVDDSQLPKDRFSAERLKGVDSTLKIQPAKLEDSAVYLCASSFRSGRRGDTQYFGPGTRLTVL.

The J gene is TRBJ2-3, the V gene TRBV20-1; 10 nucleotides match TRBD1. Trimming took 3 bases from V and 3 from J; bases not matched to a gene: 12. Germline V lookup: CDR1 DFQATT, CDR2 SNEGSKA (reference sequence). CDR3 length equals 17 residues. DNA for the CDR3: TGCAGTGCTAGCGGCCTCGCAGGACAGGGGGGAACAGATACGCAGTATTTT. Protein product: CSASGLAGQGGTDTQYF.

The chain links TRBV20-1 to TRBJ1-1; perhaps TRBD1 as D (6 bases). This CDR3 contains 13 residues. Trimming took 5 bases from V and 3 from J, leaving 13 bases between them. Germline V gene lookup returns CDR1 DFQATT and CDR2 SNEGSKA (reference sequence). The CDR3 sequence is CSAEQGFDTEAFF. As DNA, the CDR3 is TGCAGTGCTGAACAGGGATTCGACACTGAAGCTTTCTTT.

The chain is built from TRBV30 and TRBJ1-2; a weak D match, TRBD1 (6 bases). The CDR3 runs to 14 residues. Germline loops: CDR1 GTSNPN, CDR2 SVGIG (reference sequence). V was clipped by 0 bases and J by 7 bases, with 15 bases between them. The CDR3 here is CAWSVGRGPGGYTF. Here the CDR3 DNA reads TGTGCCTGGAGTGTGGGTCGGGGGCCCGGTGGCTACACCTTC.

J is TRBJ1-1 and V is TRBV11-2; D is unresolved. This CDR3 is built from 12 residues. Germline lookup yields CDR1 SGHAT and CDR2 FQNNGV. V was clipped by 2 bases and J by 8 bases, with 9 bases between them. The CDR3 DNA reads TGTGCCAGCAGCTTATGGGTCCGGGAAGCTTTCTTT. Encoded protein: CASSLWVREAFF.

J is TRBJ2-3 and V is TRBV11-1; D could derive from TRBD1 or TRBD2 (5 bases each). CDR1 and CDR2 (germline): SGHAT, FQDESV (reference sequence). Trimming took off 6 bases at V and 2 bases at J, with 18 bases between the two ends. The CDR3 totals 16 residues. Here the CDR3 DNA reads TGTGCCAGCAGGTCCCCCGGGACCCCCAACACAGATACGCAGTATTTT. Its translation: CASRSPGTPNTDTQYF.

This chain joins TRBV6-1 and TRBJ2-1; 8 positions match TRBD1. Trimming at V came to 7 bases and at J to 8 bases, leaving 16 bases not matched to a gene. CDR1 MNHNS and CDR2 SASEGT come from the germline V gene. CDR3 length equals 16 residues. Here the CDR3 DNA reads TGTGCCAGCAAGCGGCACGGACAGGGTCCGTACTATGAGCAGTTCTTC. Translation gives CASKRHGQGPYYEQFF.

The V call is TRBV25-1, the J call TRBJ2-2; 8 nucleotides agree with TRBD2. This CDR3 is 13 amino acids long. Germline CDR1 and CDR2: MGHDK and SYGVNS. The ends lost 6 bases at V and 9 bases at J; junction bases unmatched: 6. The CDR3 region is CASRAGEGRELFF. CDR3 nucleotides: TGTGCCAGCAGAGCGGGGGAGGGGAGGGAGCTGTTTTTT.

The V and J genes are TRBV4-2 and TRBJ2-2; TRBD1 agrees at 7 bases. Trimming at V came to 3 bases and at J to 0 bases, leaving 1 base not matched to a gene. Per the germline V gene, CDR1 is LGHNA and CDR2 is YNFKEQ. This CDR3 comprises 15 residues. The CDR3 DNA reads TGTGCCAGCAGCCAGGGACAGACGAACACCGGGGAGCTGTTTTTT. Translation gives CASSQGQTNTGELFF.

The chain uses TRBV6-1 and TRBJ2-3, with TRBD2 matching 8 bases. In germline, CDR1 is MNHNS, CDR2 SASEGT. CDR3 size: 15 residues. Trimming took 5 bases from V and 3 from J; bases not matched to a gene: 7. CDR3 bases: TGTGCCAGCAGTTATAGCGGGACTGATACAGATACGCAGTATTTT. It is translated as CASSYSGTDTDTQYF.

The chain employs TRBV5-4 and TRBJ2-1, with TRBD2 as a possible D gene (7 bases). The CDR3 loop spans 17 amino acids. Trimming cost V 3 bases and J 1 base, with 17 bases left between them. Germline assignment: CDR1 SGHNT and CDR2 YYREEE (reference sequence). In DNA, the CDR3 is TGTGCCAGCAGCTCCGGCGGGGGCGATCGGTCCTACAATGAGCAGTTCTTC. This gives the protein CASSSGGGDRSYNEQFF.

This clonotype was counted once. The CDR3 reads CSARSTDQPQHF. The CDR3, as DNA: TGCAGTGCTAGATCGACCGATCAGCCCCAGCATTTT. The chain is built from TRBV20-1 and TRBJ1-5; D not certain. This CDR3 region has 12 residues. In germline, CDR1 is DFQATT, CDR2 SNEGSKA (reference sequence). Trimming took 2 bases from V and 5 from J, leaving 7 bases between them.

This clonotype came up once. The chain recombines TRBV2 with TRBJ2-1; possibly TRBD1 or TRBD2 for D (6 bases each). The V and J ends lost 11 bases and 6 bases respectively, with 11 bases between them. Germline V gene data show CDR1 as SNHLY and CDR2 as FYNNEI. This CDR3 spans 11 amino acids. CDR3 nucleotides: TGTGCCGAAAGGGGGGTCAATGAGCAGTTCTTC. This translates into CAERGVNEQFF.

The V call is TRBV3-1, the J call TRBJ2-1; 10 nucleotides line up with TRBD2. CDR1 and CDR2 from the germline V gene are LGHDT and YNNKEL (reference sequence). The V and J ends lost 2 bases and 4 bases, in that order; junction bases with no gene match: 5. The CDR3 totals 16 residues. CDR3 residues: CASSQSAGGPYNEQFF. DNA for the CDR3: TGTGCCAGCAGCCAATCAGCGGGAGGGCCTTACAATGAGCAGTTCTTC.

The J gene is TRBJ2-7, the V gene TRBV27; D is ambiguous. Per the germline V gene, CDR1 is MNHEY and CDR2 is SMNVEV (reference sequence). Trimming removed 6 bases from V and 4 bases from J, with 7 bases in between. The CDR3 consists of 11 residues. The CDR3 DNA reads as TGTGCCAGCAGAAATTATTACGAGCAGTACTTC. Translated: CASRNYYEQYF.

The V gene is TRBV20-1, the J gene TRBJ2-5, with D tentatively TRBD2 (5 bases). Germline CDR1 is DFQATT and CDR2 is SNEGSKA (reference sequence). V lost 5 bases to trimming and J lost 5 bases, with 9 bases between them. The CDR3 runs to 11 residues. The CDR3 nucleotides are TGCAGTGCTGCCCCGGGGGAGACCCAGTACTTC. Protein product: CSAAPGETQYF.

The chain joins TRBV27 to TRBJ1-2; D is unclear. The germline V gene has CDR1 MNHEY and CDR2 SMNVEV (reference sequence). V lost 6 bases and J 3 bases, leaving 11 bases between the germline ends. The CDR3 has 13 amino acids. In DNA, the CDR3 is TGTGCCAGCAGCACCGTGAGGCACTATGGCTACACCTTC. Its protein product is CASSTVRHYGYTF.

The chain recombines TRBV27 with TRBJ2-7; 7 nucleotides match TRBD1. Unmatched junction bases numbered 11, after V lost 4 bases and J lost 11 bases. The CDR3 runs to 13 residues. CDR1 is MNHEY and CDR2 is SMNVEV in the germline V gene (reference sequence). The CDR3 is CASSSGQNFRKYF. DNA of the CDR3: TGTGCCAGCAGTTCGGGACAGAACTTTCGGAAGTACTTC.

J is TRBJ2-7 and V is TRBV7-2; 7 bases are a match to TRBD2. CDR3 size: 15 residues. Germline CDR1 and CDR2: SGHTA and FQGNSA. J lost 2 bases, V lost 2 bases, and 6 bases had no gene match. The CDR3 DNA is TGTGCCAGCAGCTTACATTCTAGCGGTACCTACGAGCAGTACTTC. Protein product: CASSLHSSGTYEQYF.

V is TRBV13 and J is TRBJ1-4; 12 bases agree with TRBD1. This CDR3 contains 14 residues. V lost 5 bases to trimming and J lost 10 bases; unmatched junction nucleotides: 5. Germline V gene sequence: CDR1 PRHDT, CDR2 FYEKMQ (reference sequence). CDR3 sequence reads: CASSLGQGARKLFF. Written as DNA, the CDR3 is TGTGCCAGCAGCCTGGGACAGGGGGCGAGAAAACTGTTTTTT.

This chain uses TRBV4-1 with TRBJ2-7, with TRBD1 matching 8 bases. Germline lookup yields CDR1 MGHRA and CDR2 YSYEKL. The CDR3 loop spans 16 amino acids. After removal of 4 bases from V and 2 bases from J, the junction contained 10 bases not matched to a gene. CDR3 sequence reads: CASSPQRQGNTYEQYF. Written as DNA, the CDR3 is TGCGCCAGCAGCCCGCAGAGACAGGGGAATACCTACGAGCAGTACTTC.

The rearrangement joins TRBV3-1 to TRBJ1-2; TRBD1 agrees at 9 bases. The CDR3 runs to 14 residues. Per germline, CDR1 LGHDT and CDR2 YNNKEL (reference sequence). The V segment lost 3 bases and the J segment 4 bases; nucleotides outside the gene matches: 3. CDR3 bases: TGTGCCAGCAGCCAGCAACAGGGGGCCTATGGCTACACCTTC. Protein: CASSQQQGAYGYTF.

This clonotype was counted once. CDR3 sequence reads: CASSQAISGRLQYF. The CDR3 DNA reads as TGTGCCAGCAGCCAAGCGATTAGCGGGAGACTGCAGTACTTC. The chain is built from TRBV14 and TRBJ2-7, with 9 positions matching TRBD2. The germline gives CDR1 SGHDN, CDR2 FVKESK. This CDR3 has 14 residues. With 1 base clipped from V and 9 bases from J, the junction kept 7 bases outside the gene matches.

This chain connects TRBV6-2 or TRBV6-3 to TRBJ2-7; 7 bases fit TRBD2. With 0 bases clipped from V and 6 bases from J, the junction kept 8 bases outside the gene matches. Per germline, CDR1 MNHEY and CDR2 SVGEGT. The CDR3 is 15 residues long. CDR3 in amino acids: CASSYSGREAGEQYF. CDR3 DNA sequence: TGTGCCAGCAGTTACTCTGGGAGGGAGGCAGGCGAGCAGTACTTC.

This chain joins TRBV20-1 and TRBJ2-7; 8 bases fit TRBD2. The CDR3 spans 13 residues. The J segment lost 5 bases and the V segment lost 3 bases, leaving 6 bases of the junction unmatched. CDR1 and CDR2 (germline): DFQATT, SNEGSKA (reference sequence). The CDR3 loop reads CSARNSGSHEQYF. The CDR3, as DNA: TGCAGTGCTAGGAACAGCGGGAGTCACGAGCAGTACTTC.

The chain employs TRBV9 and TRBJ2-5; D is unresolved. Trimming pared 0 bases from V and 7 bases from J, leaving 10 bases between. Germline loops: CDR1 SGDLS, CDR2 YYNGEE. There are 13 residues in the CDR3. CDR3 amino acids: CASSVGGDGTQYF. CDR3 nucleotides: TGTGCCAGCAGCGTAGGTGGCGACGGGACCCAGTACTTC.

The chain joins TRBV3-1 to TRBJ1-2; D may be TRBD1 (5 bases). This CDR3 comprises 16 residues. The V end lost 2 bases, the J end lost 0 bases, and 13 bases lay between the germline ends. The germline CDR1 and CDR2 sequences are LGHDT and YNNKEL (reference sequence). DNA for the CDR3: TGTGCCAGCAGCCAATTTGGGGGAGATTCTAACTATGGCTACACCTTC. Encoded protein: CASSQFGGDSNYGYTF.

The chain combines TRBV27 with TRBJ2-1, with TRBD1 matching 9 bases. The CDR3 extends over 18 amino acids. J was trimmed by 4 bases and V by 2 bases; bases with no gene match: 12. CDR1 and CDR2 from the germline V gene are MNHEY and SMNVEV (reference sequence). The CDR3 protein is CASSLGTGSDYRYNEQFF. For the CDR3, the DNA is TGTGCCAGCAGTTTAGGGACAGGGAGCGACTATCGATACAATGAGCAGTTCTTC.